Listed below are T cell receptor beta chains from one sample, sequenced in a study of blood T cell repertoires in COVID-19. Assay: immunoSEQ multiplex PCR; the TCRdb copy retains only in-frame clones and omits some. This sample has about 200,000 clones, with around 80% found just once. The material sequenced was peripheral blood. These receptors were collected from a man aged 60-69 years with acute or convalescent COVID-19. Each CDR3 is given with its conserved first and last residue. The D gene is left open where the match is weak. Clone size is not always given. Where it is, it says once, few, many or a class for expanded clones.

clone size	J gene	D gene	CDR3 length	V gene	CDR3 protein	CDR3 DNA
NA	TRBJ2-3	TRBD1	15	TRBV3-1/TRBV3-2	CASSLGGTGGDTQYF	TGTGCCAGCAGCCTGGGTGGGACAGGGGGAGATACGCAGTATTTT
NA	TRBJ1-2	TRBD1	17	TRBV6-2/TRBV6-3	CASSQRQGRRLLGGYTF	TGTGCCAGCAGCCAACGACAGGGGAGGAGGCTCCTAGGTGGCTACACCTTC
NA	TRBJ2-4	TRBD2	14	TRBV19	CASSLWEGKNIQYF	TGTGCCAGTAGTTTATGGGAGGGCAAAAACATTCAGTACTTC
NA	TRBJ2-7	NA	13	TRBV5-1	CASSLPGKYEQYF	TGCGCCAGCAGCTTGCCGGGAAAGTACGAGCAGTACTTC
NA	TRBJ2-5	TRBD1	15	TRBV7-3	CASSKGTGVGETQYF	TGTGCCAGCAGCAAAGGGACAGGGGTTGGAGAGACCCAGTACTTC
NA	TRBJ2-5	TRBD1	15	TRBV9	CASSVGGGSKETQYF	TGTGCCAGCAGCGTAGGAGGGGGCTCGAAGGAGACCCAGTACTTC
NA	TRBJ2-4	TRBD2	16	TRBV24-1	CATSDSGGVPKNIQYF	TGTGCCACCAGTGATTCGGGGGGAGTGCCCAAAAACATTCAGTACTTC
NA	TRBJ1-5	NA	13	TRBV27	CASSLSTGQPQHF	TGTGCCAGCAGTTTAAGTACTGGTCAGCCCCAGCATTTT
NA	TRBJ1-4	TRBD1	15	TRBV5-1	CASSPAGTGKEKLFF	TGCGCCAGCAGCCCGGCCGGGACAGGGAAAGAAAAACTGTTTTTT
few	TRBJ1-2	TRBD1	13	TRBV12-3/TRBV12-4	CASSPTGGYGYTF	TGTGCCAGCAGTCCAACAGGGGGTTATGGCTACACCTTC
NA	TRBJ1-4	TRBD1	18	TRBV4-3	CASSQDLILGTANEKLFF	TGCGCCAGCAGCCAAGATCTTATCCTCGGGACAGCTAATGAAAAACTGTTTTTT
once	TRBJ2-4	NA	16	TRBV6-2/TRBV6-3	CASSYSGVLAKNIQYF	TGTGCCAGCAGTTACTCAGGGGTACTAGCCAAAAACATTCAGTACTTC
NA	TRBJ1-1	TRBD1	15	TRBV9	CASSVETGGWTEAFF	TGTGCCAGCAGCGTAGAAACAGGGGGCTGGACTGAAGCTTTCTTT
NA	TRBJ2-2	TRBD1	16	TRBV15	CATSRQDRGYAGELFF	TGTGCCACCAGCAGGCAGGACAGGGGGTATGCCGGGGAGCTGTTTTTT
few	TRBJ1-3	NA	16	TRBV3-1/TRBV3-2	CASSQIRVLSGNTIYF	TGTGCCAGCAGCCAGATCAGGGTTTTATCTGGAAACACCATATATTTT
NA	TRBJ2-1	TRBD2	19	TRBV24-1	CATSATGTSGSSAYNEQFF	TGTGCCACCAGTGCCACCGGGACTAGCGGGAGCAGCGCATACAATGAGCAGTTCTTC
NA	TRBJ1-1	NA	14	TRBV5-1	CASSLNAENTEAFF	TGCGCCAGCAGCTTGAATGCGGAAAACACTGAAGCTTTCTTT
NA	TRBJ2-7	TRBD2	18	TRBV15	CATSRDQLGLAGVYEQYF	TGTGCCACCAGCAGAGATCAATTGGGACTAGCGGGGGTCTACGAGCAGTACTTC
once	TRBJ2-2	NA	14	TRBV7-3	CASSRVRNTGELFF	TGTGCCAGCAGCCGCGTTAGGAACACCGGGGAGCTGTTTTTT
NA	TRBJ1-2	NA	15	TRBV2	CASSEEGQPNYGYTF	TGTGCCAGCAGTGAAGAGGGGCAGCCGAACTATGGCTACACCTTC
NA	TRBJ1-3	NA	14	TRBV5-8	CASSLGHSGNTIYF	TGTGCCAGCAGCTTGGGACACTCTGGAAACACCATATATTTT
few	TRBJ1-2	NA	14	TRBV24-1	CATIDRPAPYGYTF	TGTGCCACCATCGACAGGCCAGCCCCTTATGGCTACACCTTC
NA	TRBJ1-5	NA	14	TRBV5-8	CASSYRQYNQPQHF	TGTGCCAGCAGCTATAGACAGTACAATCAGCCCCAGCATTTT
NA	TRBJ2-3	TRBD2	15	TRBV10-3	CAIRPSGASTDTQYF	TGTGCCATCAGGCCTAGCGGGGCCAGCACAGATACGCAGTATTTT
NA	TRBJ1-4	TRBD1	15	TRBV6-5	CASSLLQGRHEKLFF	TGTGCCAGCAGTTTATTACAGGGGCGGCATGAAAAACTGTTTTTT
NA	TRBJ2-7	TRBD1	13	TRBV2	CASTRQGSGEQYF	TGTGCCAGCACTCGACAGGGATCCGGCGAGCAGTACTTC
once	TRBJ2-6	NA	13	TRBV29-1	CSVEVTGANVLTF	TGCAGCGTTGAAGTAACTGGGGCCAACGTCCTGACTTTC
NA	TRBJ1-2	NA	15	TRBV5-4	CASSLVVRENYGYTF	TGTGCCAGCAGCTTGGTAGTCAGGGAAAACTATGGCTACACCTTC
NA	TRBJ1-2	TRBD1	15	TRBV14	CASSLGTATFYGYTF	TGTGCCAGCAGCCTTGGGACAGCTACTTTTTATGGCTACACCTTC
NA	TRBJ2-3	NA	15	TRBV9	CASSVGRGSTDTQYF	TGTGCCAGCAGCGTAGGCAGGGGAAGCACAGATACGCAGTATTTT
NA	TRBJ2-3	NA	16	TRBV5-1	CASSLISATSTDTQYF	TGCGCCAGCAGCTTGATTAGCGCAACTAGCACAGATACGCAGTATTTT
NA	TRBJ2-4	TRBD2	15	TRBV19	CASSSMTSNKNIQYF	TGTGCCAGTAGTTCAATGACTAGCAACAAAAACATTCAGTACTTC
NA	TRBJ2-6	TRBD1	15	TRBV7-2	CASSPGDRGSNVLTF	TGTGCCAGCAGCCCAGGGGACAGGGGATCAAACGTCCTGACTTTC
NA	TRBJ2-2	TRBD2	14	TRBV6-2/TRBV6-3	CASSPRGGVGELFF	TGTGCCAGCAGTCCCCGGGGGGGCGTCGGGGAGCTGTTTTTT
once	TRBJ2-1	TRBD2	15	TRBV5-6	CASSPERLAGDEQFF	TGTGCCAGCAGCCCCGAAAGACTAGCGGGAGACGAGCAGTTCTTC